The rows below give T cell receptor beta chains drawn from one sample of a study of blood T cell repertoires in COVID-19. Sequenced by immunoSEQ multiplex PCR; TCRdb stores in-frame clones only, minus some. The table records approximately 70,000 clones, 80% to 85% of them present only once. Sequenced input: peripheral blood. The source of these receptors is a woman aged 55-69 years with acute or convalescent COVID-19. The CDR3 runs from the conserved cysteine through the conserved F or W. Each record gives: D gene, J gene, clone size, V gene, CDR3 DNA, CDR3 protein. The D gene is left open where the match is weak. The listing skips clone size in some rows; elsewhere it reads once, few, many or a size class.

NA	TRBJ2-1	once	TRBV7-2	TGTGCCAGCAGCCCCATAGCAGGGGGGAATGAGCAGTTCTTC	CASSPIAGGNEQFF
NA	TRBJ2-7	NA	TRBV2	TGTGCCAGCAGTGGGCTCTACGAGCAGTACTTC	CASSGLYEQYF
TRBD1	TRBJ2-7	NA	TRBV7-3	TGTGCCAGCAGCTTATCCGGACAGGGGGAAACCTACGAGCAGTACTTC	CASSLSGQGETYEQYF
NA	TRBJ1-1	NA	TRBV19	TGTGCCAGTAGTATCGGGATGAGGTCCATGAACACTGAAGCTTTCTTT	CASSIGMRSMNTEAFF
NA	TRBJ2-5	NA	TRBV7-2	TGTGCCAGCAGCTATGGCGGGGGCGGGGGAGAGACCCAGTACTTC	CASSYGGGGGETQYF
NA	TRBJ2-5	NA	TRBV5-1	TGCGCCAGCAGCCCCCAGGACAGCTCAGGGACCCAGTACTTC	CASSPQDSSGTQYF
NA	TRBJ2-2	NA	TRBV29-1	TGCAGCGTTATAGACCGGCGGGGCACCGGGGAGCTGTTTTTT	CSVIDRRGTGELFF
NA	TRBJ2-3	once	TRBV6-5	TGTGCCAGCCAGCTTGGGCCCGCCCCAGATACGCAGTATTTT	CASQLGPAPDTQYF
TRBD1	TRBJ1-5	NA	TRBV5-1	TGCGCCAGCAGCTGGGGACAGGGAAGTAATCAGCCCCAGCATTTT	CASSWGQGSNQPQHF
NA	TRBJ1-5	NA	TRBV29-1	TGCAGCGTTGGAAGACAGAGAAATCAGCCCCAGCATTTT	CSVGRQRNQPQHF
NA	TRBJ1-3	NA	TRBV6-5	TGTGCCAGCAGTTCCGCGACAGGAGACTCTGGAAACACCATATATTTT	CASSSATGDSGNTIYF